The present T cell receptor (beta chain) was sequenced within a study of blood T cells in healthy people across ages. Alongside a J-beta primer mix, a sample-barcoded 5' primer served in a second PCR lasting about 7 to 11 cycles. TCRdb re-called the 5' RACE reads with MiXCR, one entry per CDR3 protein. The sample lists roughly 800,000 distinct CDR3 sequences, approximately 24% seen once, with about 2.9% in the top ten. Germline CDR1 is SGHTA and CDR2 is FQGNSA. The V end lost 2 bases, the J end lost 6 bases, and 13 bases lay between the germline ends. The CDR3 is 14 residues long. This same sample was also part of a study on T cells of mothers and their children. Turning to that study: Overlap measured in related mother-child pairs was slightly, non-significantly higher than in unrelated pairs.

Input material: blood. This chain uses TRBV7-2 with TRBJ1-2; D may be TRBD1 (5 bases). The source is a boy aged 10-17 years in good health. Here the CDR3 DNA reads TGTGCCAGCAGCTTATTAACAGGTCCCAATGGCTACACCTTC. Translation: CASSLLTGPNGYTF.